Listed here are 28 T cell receptor beta chains from one sample, sequenced in a study of T cell repertoires in cytomegalovirus infection (dated by TCRdb to the late 2010s). Sequencing instrument: Illumina HiSeq 1500. TCRdb cleaned the public reads at Q25 with fastp, built clones with MiXCR and kept in-frame beta chains. Rows with a matching CDR3 protein are joined into one entry that keeps the most common DNA and genes. For this sample there are 630,000 or so distinct CDR3 sequences; approximately 24% appear just once. Less than 9.5% of the sample is in the top ten clones. The sequencing sample was made of CD8+ T cells from PBMCs. The receptor source for this set is a human donor in good health (CMV status not recorded). Some clones in this sample may be carry-over from other donors' samples.

This clonotype has at least ten counts. The CDR3 region has the DNA TGTGCCAGCATGAACAGCCTGGGCTATGGCTACACCTTC. Residues: CASMNSLGYGYTF. J is TRBJ1-2 and V is TRBV7-8; D gene uncertain. CDR1 SGHVS and CDR2 FQNEAQ come from the germline V gene. V shed 7 bases and J shed 4 bases, with 13 bases lying between them. The CDR3 loop spans 13 amino acids.

The chain employs TRBV5-4 and TRBJ1-1; D uncertain. Germline V gene sequence: CDR1 SGHNT, CDR2 YYREEE (reference sequence). The CDR3 has 15 amino acids. Trimming pared 3 bases from V and 0 bases from J, leaving 12 bases between. The CDR3 region is CASSYERAMNTEAFF. As DNA, the CDR3 is TGTGCCAGCAGCTACGAACGGGCGATGAACACTGAAGCTTTCTTT.

This sequence joins TRBV2 and TRBJ2-5, with TRBD1 identical over 7 bases. The CDR3 loop spans 12 amino acids. CDR1 and CDR2 from the germline V gene are SNHLY and FYNNEI. V lost 8 bases and J lost 5; bases outside the gene matches: 5. CDR3 sequence (DNA): TGTGCCAGCGAGGGACAGCGGGAGACCCAGTACTTC. Its protein is CASEGQRETQYF.

This clonotype was picked up many times. V and J are TRBV6-5 and TRBJ1-1; unclear D gene. The germline gives CDR1 MNHEY, CDR2 SVGAGI. This CDR3 region has 13 residues. Trimming left V 4 bases short and J 8 bases short, with 14 bases between. The CDR3 loop reads CASSLLMDGEAFF. The CDR3 DNA is TGTGCCAGCAGTTTACTCATGGACGGAGAAGCTTTCTTT.

This clonotype was seen at least ten times. The gene calls are TRBV6-2 or TRBV6-3 and TRBJ2-7, with D unclear. CDR1 and CDR2 (germline): MNHEY, SVGEGT. This CDR3 is built from 12 residues. The germline V and J ends were trimmed by 4 bases and 0 bases, with 4 bases remaining between them. CDR3: CASSSLSYEQYV. The DNA for the CDR3 is TGTGCCAGCAGTTCTCTCTCCTACGAGCAGTACGTC.

This clonotype was counted many times. The gene calls are TRBV11-2 and TRBJ2-3; D ambiguous. Germline V gene lookup returns CDR1 SGHAT and CDR2 FQNNGV. The CDR3 loop spans 12 amino acids. The V gene lost 7 bases and the J gene lost 6 bases, with 11 bases spanning the gap. DNA of the CDR3: TGTGCCAGCACCGAAATGGGGGATACGCAGTATTTT. It codes for CASTEMGDTQYF.

At least ten counts were recorded for this clonotype. The chain links TRBV4-1 to TRBJ2-1, with D maybe TRBD1 (6 bases). V gave up 0 bases and J gave up 0 bases, with 12 bases separating them. The V gene's germline CDR1 is MGHRA and CDR2 YSYEKL. CDR3 length: 17 amino acids. Here the CDR3 reads CASSQDGTPGSYNEQFF. Written as DNA, the CDR3 is TGCGCCAGCAGCCAAGATGGGACACCAGGCTCCTACAATGAGCAGTTCTTC.

This rearrangement joins TRBV6-2 or TRBV6-3 to TRBJ2-5, with D possibly being TRBD2 (5 bases). The V and J ends lost 7 bases and 1 base respectively, with 19 bases between them. This CDR3 is built from 16 residues. Germline V gene sequence: CDR1 MNHEY, CDR2 SVGEGT. The CDR3 reads CASNRSPQRSQETQYF. The CDR3 DNA follows: TGTGCCAGCAATCGATCCCCACAGCGGAGCCAAGAGACCCAGTACTTC.

This clonotype was picked up a small number of times. The genes are TRBV6-5 and TRBJ2-7; D perhaps matches TRBD2 (6 bases). Trimming pared 5 bases from V and 2 bases from J, leaving 13 bases between. The CDR3 has 14 residues. Per germline, CDR1 MNHEY and CDR2 SVGAGI. This CDR3 reads CASSKAGSPYEQYV. The CDR3 DNA reads TGTGCCAGCAGTAAGGCCGGGAGCCCCTACGAGCAGTACGTC.

This clonotype was observed many times. The chain carries TRBV28 and TRBJ2-7; D is perhaps TRBD1 or TRBD2 (5 bases each). The germline V gene has CDR1 MDHEN and CDR2 SYDVKM. Trimming removed 6 bases at V and 2 bases at J, with 11 bases between. This CDR3 has 13 amino acids. CDR3 sequence reads: CASSPQGPYEQYV. CDR3 DNA sequence: TGTGCCAGCAGCCCCCAGGGACCCTACGAGCAGTACGTC.

The chain is built from TRBV29-1 and TRBJ1-2; possible D gene TRBD1, 6 bases. The V end was cut by 5 bases, the J end by 4 bases, with 20 bases between. The germline V gene has CDR1 SQVTM and CDR2 ANQGSEA. The CDR3 totals 15 residues. The CDR3 sequence is CSVPSRGGKFYGYTF. DNA for the CDR3: TGCAGCGTTCCCAGCCGGGGGGGCAAGTTCTATGGCTACACCTTC.

This rearrangement joins TRBV28 to TRBJ1-1; no firm D call. The germline CDR1 and CDR2 sequences are MDHEN and SYDVKM. This CDR3 spans 14 amino acids. Between the trimmed V and J ends, which lost 5 bases and 4 bases, there was a span of 14 bases. For the CDR3, the DNA is TGTGCCAGCAGTGCCACAATTTCGGGCACTGAAGCTTTCTTT. The encoded protein is CASSATISGTEAFF.

The rearrangement uses TRBV2 and TRBJ2-2, with D possibly being TRBD1 (6 bases). V lost 10 bases to trimming and J lost 1 base, with 22 bases between them. The CDR3 spans 17 residues. Germline CDR1 SNHLY, CDR2 FYNNEI. CDR3 DNA sequence: TGTGCCAAAAAACTTGGTCCGGGACAAAGGAACACCGGGGAGCTGTTTTTT. This codes for CAKKLGPGQRNTGELFF.

This clonotype was counted between two and nine times. V is TRBV14 and J is TRBJ2-2; the D call may be TRBD1 or TRBD2 (5 bases each). This CDR3 spans 16 amino acids. Germline V gene lookup returns CDR1 SGHDN and CDR2 FVKESK. V was clipped by 4 bases and J by 0 bases, with 12 bases between them. CDR3 bases: TGTGCCAGCAGCCCGGGGCTCCACCCGAACACCGGGGAGCTGTTTTTT. Encoded protein: CASSPGLHPNTGELFF.

This clonotype was seen ten or more times. The CDR3 loop reads CASSRGREQKETQYF. The DNA for the CDR3 is TGTGCCAGCAGCCGCGGCAGGGAACAAAAAGAGACCCAGTACTTC. The rearrangement joins TRBV7-9 to TRBJ2-5; possibly TRBD1 for D (5 bases). Germline V gene lookup returns CDR1 SEHNR and CDR2 FQNEAQ (reference sequence). The germline V and J ends were trimmed by 5 bases and 3 bases, with 16 bases remaining between them. The CDR3 has 15 amino acids. Full variable domain (rest looked up from reference TRBV7-9 and TRBJ2-5): DTGVSQNPRHKITKRGQNVTFRCDPISEHNRLYWYRQTLGQGPEFLTYFQNEAQLEKSRLLSDRFSAERPKGSFSTLEIQRTEQGDSAMYLCASSRGREQKETQYFGPGTRLLVL.

This clonotype was counted between two and nine times. The chain uses TRBV29-1 and TRBJ1-1; D possibly corresponds to TRBD1 (5 bases). V dropped 5 bases and J dropped 4 bases, with 14 bases sitting between them. The CDR3 sequence is 13 residues long. CDR1 SQVTM and CDR2 ANQGSEA come from the germline V gene. For the CDR3, the DNA is TGCAGCGTTCCCTTACAGGATCCCACTGAAGCTTTCTTT. Translation: CSVPLQDPTEAFF. The whole variable domain, remainder taken from reference TRBV29-1 and TRBJ1-1, is SAVISQKPSRDICQRGTSLTIQCQVDSQVTMMFWYRQQPGQSLTLIATANQGSEATYESGFVIDKFPISRPNLTFSTLTVSNMSPEDSSIYLCSVPLQDPTEAFFGQGTRLTVV.

In this sample, this clonotype turned up a few times. The rearrangement links TRBV7-6 to TRBJ1-1, with 7 bases matching TRBD1. V trimming: 7 bases; J trimming: 1 base; junction bases outside the gene matches: 3. The CDR3 sequence is 13 residues long. CDR1 and CDR2 from the germline V gene are SGHVS and FNYEAQ. The CDR3 region is CASKGASNTEAFF. In nucleotides, the CDR3 is TGTGCCAGCAAGGGGGCCTCGAACACTGAAGCTTTCTTT.

This clonotype came up once. The gene calls are TRBV10-3 and TRBJ2-7; D gene uncertain. V gave up 2 bases and J gave up 1 base, with 6 bases separating them. The CDR3 length is 13 residues. In germline, CDR1 is ENHRY, CDR2 SYGVKD. The DNA of the CDR3 is TGTGCCATCAGTGAGGTGGGGTCCTACGAGCAGTACTTC. Translated: CAISEVGSYEQYF.

This clonotype was observed at least ten times. This chain joins TRBV12-3 or TRBV12-4 and TRBJ1-2; D is uncertain. This CDR3 contains 15 residues. V was clipped by 3 bases and J by 4 bases, with 15 bases between them. The CDR3 DNA follows: TGTGCCAGCAGTTTGGGTCCCAGGTCTATCTATGGCTACACCTTC. It yields the protein CASSLGPRSIYGYTF.

The V gene is TRBV19, the J gene TRBJ2-2; tentatively, D is TRBD1 or TRBD2 (5 bases each). V lost 4 bases to trimming and J lost 0 bases, with 18 bases between them. The CDR3 covers 18 residues. Germline-derived CDR1 and CDR2 are LNHDA and SQIVND (reference sequence). DNA for the CDR3: TGTGCCAGTAGTAGACGAGGGGCGACTCGACCGAACACCGGGGAGCTGTTTTTT. It is translated as CASSRRGATRPNTGELFF.

About this clonotype: Possible read error: a much larger clone is one base away. The chain is built from TRBV28 and TRBJ1-5; D possibly corresponds to TRBD1 (5 bases). This CDR3 is 15 amino acids long. Germline values: CDR1 MDHEN, CDR2 SYDVKM. Trimming removed 7 bases at V and 1 base at J, with 14 bases between. In DNA, the CDR3 is TGTGCCAGCAACTATAAAAACAGGAGCAATCAGCCCCAGCATTTT. The encoded protein is CASNYKNRSNQPQHF.

This chain connects TRBV11-2 to TRBJ2-1, with 15 bases aligning to TRBD2. CDR3 length: 17 residues. The ends lost 3 bases at V and 7 bases at J; junction bases unmatched: 7. CDR1 and CDR2 (germline): SGHAT, FQNNGV. The CDR3 coding sequence is TGTGCCAGCAGCTTCTGGACTAGCGGGGGGGCCGGGAATGAGCAGTTCTTC. It translates to CASSFWTSGGAGNEQFF.

The chain couples TRBV24-1 to TRBJ2-1, with a weak D call TRBD2 (7 bases). Germline CDR1 is KGHDR and CDR2 is SFDVKD. The CDR3 consists of 16 residues. V lost 4 bases and J lost 5, with 17 bases in between. The CDR3 nucleotides read TGTGCCACCAGTGAGGGGACGGGGGGCGCAGACAATGAGCAGTTCTTC. This translates into CATSEGTGGADNEQFF.

The chain carries TRBV4-1 and TRBJ1-5; D unclear. This CDR3 spans 17 amino acids. Germline V gene data show CDR1 as MGHRA and CDR2 as YSYEKL. Trimming removed 1 base at V and 0 bases at J, with 13 bases between. CDR3 bases: TGCGCCAGCAGCCAAGCCCCCCCAGCGGATAGCAATCAGCCCCAGCATTTT. As protein: CASSQAPPADSNQPQHF.

The chain links TRBV5-5 to TRBJ1-3; D gene uncertain. Germline loops: CDR1 SGHKS, CDR2 YYEKEE (reference sequence). The V gene lost 2 bases and the J gene lost 4 bases, with 13 bases spanning the gap. This CDR3 region has 15 residues. The DNA of the CDR3 is TGTGCCAGCAGCTTCTCCGGAGATGACGGAAACACCATATATTTT. This translates into CASSFSGDDGNTIYF. Complete variable domain (other parts from reference TRBV5-5 and TRBJ1-3): DAGVTQSPTHLIKTRGQQVTLRCSPISGHKSVSWYQQVLGQGPQFIFQYYEKEERGRGNFPDRFSARQFPNYSSELNVNALLLGDSALYLCASSFSGDDGNTIYFGEGSWLTVV.

This clonotype has at least ten counts. The J gene is TRBJ2-2, the V gene TRBV27, with 7 bases aligning to TRBD1. The germline V gene has CDR1 MNHEY and CDR2 SMNVEV (reference sequence). The V gene end was trimmed by 5 bases and the J gene end by 1 base; junction bases not matched to a gene: 4. This CDR3 contains 15 residues. The CDR3 coding sequence is TGTGCCAGCAGTCCCCGACAGGGGAACACCGGGGAGCTGTTTTTT. Protein sequence: CASSPRQGNTGELFF.

This clonotype was observed a few times. V gene TRBV6-1 combines with J gene TRBJ1-1; D call uncertain. Germline V gene data show CDR1 as MNHNS and CDR2 as SASEGT. The CDR3 covers 13 residues. Trimming removed 10 bases at V and 0 bases at J, with 12 bases between. CDR3 sequence: CAIRRGMNTEAFF. As DNA, the CDR3 is TGTGCCATCAGGCGGGGAATGAACACTGAAGCTTTCTTT.

This clonotype was seen repeatedly, ten times or more. At one end, the junction sequence differs from germline, possibly due to a read error. The chain has TRBV7-7 and TRBJ2-1; D unclear. The CDR3 contains 13 residues. The germline CDR1 and CDR2 sequences are SSHAT and FNYEAQ (reference sequence). Here the CDR3 DNA reads TGTGCTAGCAGCTTAGGTCAGACTTATGAGCAGTTCTTC. Encoded protein: CASSLGQTYEQFF. Supplemented by reference TRBV7-7 and TRBJ2-1, the full variable domain reads GAGVSQSPRYKVTKRGQDVTLRCDPISSHATLYWYQQALGQGPEFLTYFNYEAQPDKSGLPSDRFSAERPEGSISTLTIQRTEQRDSAMYRCASSLGQTYEQFFGPGTRLTVL.